The 31 T cell receptor beta chains in this list originate from one sample, sequenced in a study of read filtering for tumor transcriptome and immune sequencing. Molecular barcoded adaptors covering alpha/delta and beta/gamma chains were used on roughly 400 ng RNA. Using its own MiXCR run on the reads, TCRdb lists one record per CDR3 protein. The sample yields approximately 61,000 distinct CDR3 sequences, roughly 19% seen once. The source material was a population of CD138-negative cells sorted from bone marrow. Receptors were obtained from a donor at least 40 years old with multiple myeloma.

A word on this clonotype: Possible read error: a much larger clone is one base away. This chain connects TRBV7-9 to TRBJ2-7; weak D call: TRBD2 (6 bases). CDR3 length: 16 amino acids. With 4 bases removed from V and 0 bases from J, the gap between germline ends came to 16 bases. Germline-derived CDR1 and CDR2 are SEHNR and FQNEAQ (reference sequence). CDR3 nucleotide sequence: TGTGCCAGCAGCTCCCGGGGCTGCGGGAACTCCTACGAGCAGTACTTC. Translating it yields CASSSRGCGNSYEQYF.

There are a few counts of this clonotype. This chain uses TRBV29-1 with TRBJ1-5; no definite D call. The germline gives CDR1 SQVTM, CDR2 ANQGSEA. V was pared by 4 bases and J by 0 bases, with 4 bases between. The CDR3 has 12 residues. The CDR3 region is CSVGDSNQPQHF. DNA for the CDR3: TGCAGCGTTGGGGATAGCAATCAGCCCCAGCATTTT.

The sample holds many counts of this clonotype. The V and J genes are TRBV15 and TRBJ2-2; D is undetermined. The V gene lost 3 bases and the J gene lost 7 bases, with 9 bases spanning the gap. Germline CDR1 LNHNV, CDR2 YYDKDF (reference sequence). This CDR3 contains 13 residues. In DNA form, the CDR3 reads TGTGCCACCAGCAGTCTGGTTGTCGGGGAGCTGTTTTTT. As protein: CATSSLVVGELFF.

Comment on this clonotype: Since a much larger clone is just one base distant, this may be a read error. V gene TRBV30 combines with J gene TRBJ2-7; D not certain. Per the germline V gene, CDR1 is GTSNPN and CDR2 is SVGIG (reference sequence). The CDR3 has 12 residues. The CDR3 region is CAWSKGAYGQYF. The CDR3 DNA is TGTGCCTGGTCTAAAGGAGCCTACGGGCAGTACTTC.

In this sample, this clonotype turned up many times. The V call is TRBV5-6, the J call TRBJ2-2; D not certain. CDR1 SGHDT and CDR2 YYEEEE come from the germline V gene. The CDR3 is 13 residues long. Trimming cost V 0 bases and J 6 bases, with 6 bases left between them. CDR3 region: CASSLVGPGELFF. The CDR3, as DNA: TGTGCCAGCAGCTTGGTAGGGCCCGGGGAGCTGTTTTTT.

This clonotype appeared many times. The rearrangement uses TRBV20-1 and TRBJ2-2; a possible D gene is TRBD1 (6 bases). From germline, CDR1 is DFQATT and CDR2 SNEGSKA (reference sequence). The CDR3 runs 15 residues. V lost 6 bases and J 4 bases, leaving 18 bases between the germline ends. The CDR3, as DNA: TGCAGTGCACCTCCGTTCAGGGGCGGCACCGGGGAGCTGTTTTTT. Encoded protein: CSAPPFRGGTGELFF.

This clonotype was counted at least ten times. This rearrangement joins TRBV10-3 to TRBJ2-1; D may correspond to TRBD1 or TRBD2 (7 bases each). The germline V gene has CDR1 ENHRY and CDR2 SYGVKD. V gave up 10 bases and J gave up 1 base, with 23 bases separating them. This CDR3 comprises 17 residues. CDR3 residues: CATGGTQGGKSYNEQFF. For the CDR3, the DNA is TGTGCCACCGGCGGGACCCAGGGGGGGAAATCCTACAATGAGCAGTTCTTC.

A few counts support this clonotype. The gene calls are TRBV20-1 and TRBJ2-3, with TRBD2 as a possible D gene (7 bases). V was clipped by 4 bases and J by 4 bases, with 15 bases between them. Germline CDR1 reads DFQATT; CDR2 reads SNEGSKA (reference sequence). This CDR3 spans 14 amino acids. The CDR3 region has the DNA TGCAGTGCTACCCCAGGGGCGGGGGCAGATACGCAGTATTTT. As protein: CSATPGAGADTQYF.

In this sample, this clonotype turned up many times. V and J are TRBV20-1 and TRBJ2-5, with 9 bases matching TRBD2. With V trimmed by 0 bases and J by 5 bases, 7 bases remained unmatched. Germline V gene sequence: CDR1 DFQATT, CDR2 SNEGSKA (reference sequence). The CDR3 consists of 15 residues. The CDR3 loop is CSARDRRGRGETQYF. The CDR3 bases are TGCAGTGCTAGAGATCGTCGCGGGAGGGGTGAGACCCAGTACTTC.

This clonotype was recorded at least ten times. The V and J genes are TRBV3-1 and TRBJ2-5; TRBD2 agrees at 11 bases. There are 15 residues in the CDR3. Trimming took 2 bases from V and 3 from J; bases not matched to a gene: 2. The V gene's germline CDR1 is LGHDT and CDR2 YNNKEL (reference sequence). DNA of the CDR3: TGTGCCAGCAGCCAATTTAGCGGGAGGGAAGAGACCCAGTACTTC. Amino acid sequence: CASSQFSGREETQYF.

As regards this clonotype: Since a much larger clone is just one base distant, this may be a read error. The missing conserved phenylalanine or tryptophan at the end of this CDR3 makes a read error likely. The V gene is TRBV29-1, the J gene TRBJ2-5; D remains ambiguous. CDR3 length equals 12 residues. V lost 4 bases and J lost 5, with 11 bases in between. Germline V gene data show CDR1 as SQVTM and CDR2 as ANQGSEA. Here the CDR3 DNA reads TGCAGCGTTGTCCAGCGTGGGGAGACCCAGTACTCC. Its translation: CSVVQRGETQYS.

This clonotype was detected ten times or more. The J gene is TRBJ2-3, the V gene TRBV28; D unclear. Germline V gene lookup returns CDR1 MDHEN and CDR2 SYDVKM. CDR3 length: 13 amino acids. Trimming took off 7 bases at V and 8 bases at J, with 16 bases between the two ends. Written as DNA, the CDR3 is TGTGCCAGCACCGATGGGGTCAAGGCTACGCAGTATTTT. Its translation is CASTDGVKATQYF.

This clonotype was observed many times. The chain combines TRBV5-1 with TRBJ2-1, with D perhaps matching TRBD1 (7 bases). V lost 4 bases to trimming and J lost 5 bases, with 13 bases between them. Germline V lookup: CDR1 SGHRS, CDR2 YFSETQ. There are 14 residues in the CDR3. Here the CDR3 reads CASSTAGQNNEQFF. The CDR3 nucleotides are TGCGCCAGCAGCACCGCGGGACAGAACAATGAGCAGTTCTTC. Full variable domain (remainder filled in from reference TRBV5-1 and TRBJ2-1): KAGVTQTPRYLIKTRGQQVTLSCSPISGHRSVSWYQQTPGQGLQFLFEYFSETQRNKGNFPGRFSGRQFSNSRSEMNVSTLELGDSALYLCASSTAGQNNEQFFGPGTRLTVL.

This clonotype was found many times. The V call is TRBV7-2, the J call TRBJ2-7, with TRBD2 matching 10 bases. CDR1 SGHTA and CDR2 FQGNSA come from the germline V gene. CDR3 length equals 15 residues. Trimming cost V 4 bases and J 4 bases; bases outside gene matches: 7. CDR3 sequence (DNA): TGTGCCAGCAGCTCTGCTAGCGGGAGTGTTTACGAGCAGTACTTC. The encoded protein is CASSSASGSVYEQYF.

This clonotype was observed at least ten times. This chain joins TRBV7-8 and TRBJ2-2; D uncertain. CDR3 length: 15 residues. Between the trimmed V and J ends, which lost 7 bases and 1 base, there was a span of 13 bases. Germline-derived CDR1 and CDR2 are SGHVS and FQNEAQ. The CDR3 nucleotides are TGTGCCAGCACCCCAACCCAGATGAACACCGGGGAGCTGTTTTTT. Amino acids: CASTPTQMNTGELFF.

This clonotype came up a few times. The chain links TRBV7-9 to TRBJ2-3; D gene ambiguous. The CDR3 is 15 amino acids. Germline V lookup: CDR1 SEHNR, CDR2 FQNEAQ (reference sequence). Trimming cost V 0 bases and J 2 bases, with 9 bases left between them. The CDR3 protein is CASSLASRNTDTQYF. The CDR3 DNA is TGTGCCAGCAGCTTAGCGTCTAGAAACACAGATACGCAGTATTTT.

The chain is built from TRBV10-3 and TRBJ1-5, with D perhaps matching TRBD1 (5 bases). The CDR3 totals 13 residues. Germline values: CDR1 ENHRY, CDR2 SYGVKD. Trimming removed 5 bases at V and 1 base at J, with 6 bases between. Written as DNA, the CDR3 is TGTGCCATCAGTTGGGACAGCAATCAGCCCCAGCATTTT. Translation gives CAISWDSNQPQHF.

Many counts were recorded for this clonotype. The chain employs TRBV12-3 or TRBV12-4 and TRBJ1-1; 12 bases are a match to TRBD1. The CDR3 totals 14 residues. Unmatched junction bases numbered 0, after V lost 6 bases and J lost 1 base. CDR3 residues: CASRGQGANTEAFF. The CDR3 DNA sequence: TGTGCCAGCAGGGGACAGGGGGCGAACACTGAAGCTTTCTTT.

A remark on this clonotype: This could be a read error, since a much larger clone is one nucleotide away. This rearrangement joins TRBV10-3 to TRBJ1-2; D unclear. CDR3 size: 13 residues. CDR1 is ENHRY and CDR2 is SYGVKD in the germline V gene. This CDR3 reads CATGPSANYSYTF. The CDR3, as DNA: TGTGCCACGGGCCCTTCGGCTAACTATAGCTACACCTTC.

The sample holds many counts of this clonotype. The chain combines TRBV13 with TRBJ2-5; D unclear. Trimming took 5 bases from V and 4 from J, leaving 11 bases between them. There are 13 residues in the CDR3. CDR1 and CDR2 (germline): PRHDT, FYEKMQ (reference sequence). The CDR3 loop is CASSPLGVETQYF. The CDR3 DNA reads as TGTGCCAGCAGCCCCCTTGGGGTAGAGACCCAGTACTTC. Supplemented by reference TRBV13 and TRBJ2-5, the full variable domain reads AAGVIQSPRHLIKEKRETATLKCYPIPRHDTVYWYQQGPGQDPQFLISFYEKMQSDKGSIPDRFSAQQFSDYHSELNMSSLELGDSALYFCASSPLGVETQYFGPGTRLLVL.

The rearrangement uses TRBV14 and TRBJ2-5; 13 nucleotides line up with TRBD2. Germline V gene sequence: CDR1 SGHDN, CDR2 FVKESK. The CDR3 totals 17 residues. Unmatched junction bases numbered 9, after V lost 3 bases and J lost 5 bases. CDR3 sequence reads: CASSHLLGLAGSETQYF. CDR3 nucleotides: TGTGCCAGCAGCCATCTCCTGGGACTAGCGGGATCTGAGACCCAGTACTTC. Supplemented by reference TRBV14 and TRBJ2-5, the full variable domain reads EAGVTQFPSHSVIEKGQTVTLRCDPISGHDNLYWYRRVMGKEIKFLLHFVKESKQDESGMPNNRFLAERTGGTYSTLKVQPAELEDSGVYFCASSHLLGLAGSETQYFGPGTRLLVL.

This clonotype has ten or more counts. This CDR3 reads CASSLEDGITEAFF. DNA for the CDR3: TGCGCCAGCAGCTTGGAGGACGGGATCACTGAAGCTTTCTTT. This rearrangement joins TRBV5-1 to TRBJ1-1; no clear D. CDR1 and CDR2 (germline): SGHRS, YFSETQ. This CDR3 region has 14 residues. Trimming shortened V by 0 bases and J by 4 bases, and 10 bases separated the two germline ends.

This clonotype was counted at least ten times. The chain carries TRBV20-1 and TRBJ1-4; no definite D call. CDR1 is DFQATT and CDR2 is SNEGSKA in the germline V gene (reference sequence). V shed 0 bases and J shed 10 bases, with 12 bases lying between them. There are 13 residues in the CDR3. The CDR3 is CSARDPGVGKLFF. CDR3 DNA sequence: TGCAGTGCTAGAGATCCGGGAGTTGGAAAACTGTTTTTT.

This clonotype was observed many times. The chain uses TRBV27 and TRBJ1-6; D is unclear. V gave up 4 bases and J gave up 10 bases, with 20 bases separating them. Looked up from germline, CDR1 is MNHEY and CDR2 is SMNVEV (reference sequence). This CDR3 has 16 residues. CDR3 region: CASSSRVGSQWSPLHF. For the CDR3, the DNA is TGTGCCAGCAGTTCACGCGTCGGGTCCCAGTGGTCACCCCTCCACTTT.

This clonotype was picked up many times. V is TRBV18 and J is TRBJ2-7; 11 bases fit TRBD1. V lost 1 base and J lost 7; bases outside the gene matches: 6. Germline V gives CDR1 KGHSH, CDR2 LQKENI. CDR3 size: 15 residues. Here the CDR3 reads CASSPRGQGAGEQYF. CDR3 nucleotides: TGTGCCAGCTCACCACGTGGACAGGGGGCCGGGGAGCAGTACTTC.

There are a few counts of this clonotype. V and J are TRBV3-1 and TRBJ2-2; D unclear. The CDR3 runs 16 residues. With 8 bases removed from V and 4 bases from J, the gap between germline ends came to 20 bases. Germline CDR1 is LGHDT and CDR2 is YNNKEL (reference sequence). DNA of the CDR3: TGTGCCAGCGGCCCCCTCCGCTCAGTTGGCACCGGGGAGCTGTTTTTT. Amino acid sequence: CASGPLRSVGTGELFF.

By share, this clonotype ranks as large. The chain recombines TRBV27 with TRBJ2-2; the match to TRBD2 covers 12 bases. The CDR3 loop spans 17 amino acids. Germline V lookup: CDR1 MNHEY, CDR2 SMNVEV (reference sequence). The ends lost 5 bases at V and 4 bases at J; junction bases unmatched: 8. The CDR3 region is CASSPTGLAGSTGELFF. The DNA for the CDR3 is TGTGCCAGCAGTCCCACCGGACTAGCGGGAAGCACCGGGGAGCTGTTTTTT.

V and J are TRBV7-3 and TRBJ2-2, with TRBD2 matching over 7 bases. This CDR3 spans 14 amino acids. V lost 8 bases, J lost 2 bases, and 5 bases stayed unmatched. Germline V gene sequence: CDR1 SGHTA, CDR2 FQGTGA. The CDR3 sequence is CASGRGSNTGELFF. The CDR3, as DNA: TGTGCCAGCGGCCGCGGGAGTAACACCGGGGAGCTGTTTTTT.

This clonotype has at least ten counts. This sequence joins TRBV27 and TRBJ2-7; D gene unclear. V shed 6 bases and J shed 3 bases, with 15 bases lying between them. The CDR3 consists of 14 residues. In germline, CDR1 is MNHEY, CDR2 SMNVEV (reference sequence). The CDR3 DNA sequence: TGTGCCAGCAGATCCCGGCCAGGTCACTACGAGCAGTACTTC. Translation gives CASRSRPGHYEQYF.

This clonotype has a count of ten or more. The chain links TRBV20-1 to TRBJ1-1; D may be TRBD1 (5 bases). Germline-derived CDR1 and CDR2 are DFQATT and SNEGSKA (reference sequence). This CDR3 contains 15 residues. With 8 bases removed from V and 4 bases from J, the gap between germline ends came to 23 bases. CDR3 loop: CSTKRGRGRSTEAFF. The CDR3 nucleotides are TGCAGTACCAAAAGGGGTCGCGGGAGGAGCACTGAAGCTTTCTTT.

Of note for this clonotype: A much larger clone lies a single base off, so this may be a read error. It is unclear where the CDR3 begins or ends on the DNA, so no DNA is shown, and the CDR3 is as TCRdb lists it. J is TRBJ1-2 and V is TRBV6-6; the table's D gene call, TRBD1, was not cross checked with the DNA. The CDR3 comprises 15 residues, both ends counted. Germline CDR1 MNHNY, CDR2 SVGAGI (reference sequence). The CDR3 sequence: CASFGGGAGVDGCTF.